These 20 T cell receptor beta chains were sequenced from one sample in a study of CD4 and CD8 cells across lung adenocarcinoma regions (dated by TCRdb to 2016 to 2019). Library construction relied on PCR. These reads were obtained on a HiSeq X Ten. TCRdb took the public reads, trimmed them with fastp at Q25, ran MiXCR for clone calling and kept in-frame beta chains. Every CDR3 protein is listed once, alongside the most common genes and DNA of its rows. A total of 11,000 or so distinct CDR3 sequences appear in this sample, around half of them only once. The ten most abundant clones make up 33% of the sample. Sequencing was done on a sample of CD8+ T cells from the center of a lung tumor. In the paper's terms, the cell subset or site label means: tumor center region. The receptor source for this set is a female donor with lung adenocarcinoma. The CD4 and CD8 labels of this study may be unreliable.

The chain combines TRBV4-1 with TRBJ2-5; a possible D gene is TRBD2 (7 bases). Germline V lookup: CDR1 MGHRA, CDR2 YSYEKL. The V gene lost 4 bases and the J gene lost 5 bases, with 11 bases spanning the gap. This CDR3 is 13 amino acids long. The CDR3 coding sequence is TGCGCCAGCAGCCGAGGGGGGGCGGAGACCCAGTACTTC. It yields the protein CASSRGGAETQYF.

This sequence joins TRBV25-1 and TRBJ2-7, with 7 bases fitting TRBD2. J was trimmed by 2 bases and V by 1 base; bases with no gene match: 2. Germline CDR1 and CDR2: MGHDK and SYGVNS. The CDR3 is 14 residues long. CDR3 protein: CASSEWAGAYEQYF. The DNA of the CDR3 is TGTGCCAGCAGTGAATGGGCGGGGGCCTACGAGCAGTACTTC.

This rearrangement joins TRBV6-5 to TRBJ2-3, with D perhaps given as TRBD1 or TRBD2 (7 bases each). The DNA end favors TRBJ2-5, so the J call may be wrong. Germline CDR1 is MNHEY and CDR2 is SVGAGI. This CDR3 region has 15 residues. The CDR3 loop is CASSWGGQGTDTQYF. The CDR3 DNA sequence: TGTGCCAGCAGTTGGGGAGGGCAAGGGACAGATACCCAGTACTTC.

This clonotype was seen just once. The chain has TRBV6-5 and TRBJ2-6; D possibly corresponds to TRBD2 (5 bases). V was trimmed by 3 bases and J by 0 bases, leaving 12 bases between them. Germline V gives CDR1 MNHEY, CDR2 SVGAGI. CDR3 length: 17 residues. The CDR3 loop reads CASSYSAGSSGANVLTF. The CDR3 nucleotides read TGTGCCAGCAGTTATTCCGCGGGTAGCTCTGGGGCCAACGTCCTGACTTTC.

This chain connects TRBV10-1 to TRBJ2-1; 8 bases map to TRBD2. Trimming removed 4 bases from V and 13 bases from J; junction bases left unmatched: 6. CDR1 and CDR2 from the germline V gene are WNHNN and SYGVQD (reference sequence). CDR3 size: 12 residues. The CDR3 coding sequence is TGCGCCAGCAGTGGGACGGGAGGGCCCCAGTTCTTC. Protein product: CASSGTGGPQFF.

This rearrangement joins TRBV5-1 to TRBJ2-5; the D call may be TRBD1 or TRBD2 (7 bases each). V was trimmed by 0 bases and J by 11 bases, leaving 14 bases between them. CDR3 size: 13 residues. CDR1 SGHRS and CDR2 YFSETQ come from the germline V gene. The chain's CDR3 is CASSLDPGGEQYF. The CDR3 DNA reads as TGCGCCAGCAGCTTGGATCCAGGGGGGGAGCAGTACTTC. The variable domain in full, with the rest retrieved from reference TRBV5-1 and TRBJ2-5, is KAGVTQTPRYLIKTRGQQVTLSCSPISGHRSVSWYQQTPGQGLQFLFEYFSETQRNKGNFPGRFSGRQFSNSRSEMNVSTLELGDSALYLCASSLDPGGEQYFGPGTRLLVL.

V is TRBV6-1 and J is TRBJ1-2; D is uncertain. The CDR3 is 15 amino acids. Germline CDR1 reads MNHNS; CDR2 reads SASEGT. The V end was cut by 6 bases, the J end by 1 base, with 15 bases between. The CDR3 is CASSPGRASNYGYTF. The DNA of the CDR3 is TGTGCCAGCAGCCCGGGGAGAGCGAGTAACTATGGCTACACCTTC.

This clonotype is categorized as medium-sized. The chain recombines TRBV6-5 with TRBJ2-3; TRBD1 aligns across 8 bases. The CDR3 length is 15 residues. Germline CDR1 MNHEY, CDR2 SVGAGI. The J segment lost 4 bases and the V segment lost 4 bases, leaving 7 bases of the junction unmatched. CDR3 in amino acids: CASSFGQGGADTQYF. The CDR3 coding sequence is TGTGCCAGCAGTTTTGGACAGGGCGGGGCAGATACGCAGTATTTT.

This clonotype was observed a few times. The gene calls are TRBV12-3 or TRBV12-4 and TRBJ2-3; D remains ambiguous. The CDR3 is made up of 13 amino acids. V gave up 3 bases and J gave up 5 bases, with 9 bases separating them. In nucleotides, the CDR3 is TGTGCCAGCAGTTTGATGGGTGTAGATACGCAGTATTTT. Translation: CASSLMGVDTQYF.

Of note for this clonotype: A junction boundary mismatches the germline segment, possibly from a read error. In DNA, the CDR3 is TGTGCCAGCAGTGATTTGGAGACTTACGATAAGCAGTATTTT. It encodes CASSDLETYDKQYF. This chain uses TRBV6-1 with TRBJ2-3; no definite D call. CDR3 size: 14 residues. The germline V gene has CDR1 MNHNS and CDR2 SASEGT.

As to this clonotype: At one end, the junction sequence differs from germline, possibly due to a read error. The chain employs TRBV6-1 and TRBJ2-1; D gene uncertain. The CDR3 has 13 amino acids. Looked up from germline, CDR1 is MNHNS and CDR2 is SASEGT. This CDR3 is CASTAGPWDEQFF. The DNA of the CDR3 is TGTGCCAGCACGGCTGGGCCCTGGGATGAGCAGTTCTTT.

The CDR3 DNA reads TGCGCCAGCAGCTTGACACAGGGGGTGAGCACCCAGTACTTC. Translated, it gives CASSLTQGVSTQYF. The chain uses TRBV5-1 and TRBJ2-1; 8 bases are a match to TRBD1. The J call is uncertain, as TRBJ2-5 better fits the DNA end. Germline CDR1 is SGHRS and CDR2 is YFSETQ. The CDR3 loop spans 14 amino acids.

The V call is TRBV20-1, the J call TRBJ2-2; D gene uncertain. The CDR3 has 12 amino acids. V was pared by 2 bases and J by 4 bases, with 5 bases between. CDR1 DFQATT and CDR2 SNEGSKA come from the germline V gene (reference sequence). This chain's CDR3 is CSARWGTGELFF. The CDR3 coding sequence is TGCAGTGCTAGATGGGGCACCGGGGAGCTGTTTTTT.

This clonotype was detected ten times or more. This sequence joins TRBV6-4 and TRBJ1-2; 7 bases map to TRBD1. J lost 8 bases, V lost 2 bases, and 8 bases had no gene match. Germline assignment: CDR1 MRHNA and CDR2 SNTAGT. The CDR3 totals 14 residues. The CDR3 nucleotides are TGTGCCAGCAGTGACAGAGAGGGGGCGGCAGGCTACACCTTC. Its protein product is CASSDREGAAGYTF.

This chain uses TRBV10-1 with TRBJ2-1; 12 positions match TRBD2. V shed 4 bases and J 3 bases; nucleotides not matched to a gene: 7. Germline V gene data show CDR1 as WNHNN and CDR2 as SYGVQD (reference sequence). The CDR3 covers 17 residues. This CDR3 is CASSGLAGVKGYNEQFF. The DNA of the CDR3 is TGCGCCAGCAGTGGACTAGCGGGAGTTAAAGGCTACAATGAGCAGTTCTTC.

As concerns this clonotype: This clone may be a read error of a much larger clone one base away. The chain couples TRBV6-1 to TRBJ2-1; D unclear. The CDR3 spans 11 residues. V was shortened by 3 bases and J by 13 bases, with 10 bases between the two germline ends. The germline V gene encodes CDR1 MNHNS and CDR2 SASEGT. The CDR3 reads CASSDQETQFF. CDR3 nucleotide sequence: TGTGCCAGCAGTGACCAAGAGACCCAGTTCTTC.

In its sample, this clonotype was seen many times. The chain is built from TRBV6-5 and TRBJ1-4, with D tentatively TRBD1 (5 bases). The CDR3 loop spans 15 amino acids. Germline values: CDR1 MNHEY, CDR2 SVGAGI. Trimming took off 2 bases at V and 7 bases at J, with 14 bases between the two ends. Here the CDR3 reads CASSYEGEEGEKLFF. CDR3 in DNA: TGTGCCAGCAGTTACGAAGGGGAGGAGGGTGAAAAACTGTTTTTT.

This chain uses TRBV6-1 with TRBJ2-3, with D possibly being TRBD1 (5 bases). The CDR3 runs to 14 residues. The V end lost 7 bases, the J end lost 9 bases, and 20 bases lay between the germline ends. Germline loops: CDR1 MNHNS, CDR2 SASEGT. The DNA of the CDR3 is TGTGCCAGCAAAGGGGCTGTGAGCACCGGGACGCAGTATTTT. Translated: CASKGAVSTGTQYF.

The chain employs TRBV19 and TRBJ2-3; D ambiguous. Germline V gene lookup returns CDR1 LNHDA and CDR2 SQIVND (reference sequence). V shed 5 bases and J shed 3 bases, with 9 bases lying between them. The CDR3 has 13 amino acids. This CDR3 is CASSASLTDTQYF. In DNA form, the CDR3 reads TGTGCCAGTAGTGCCTCTCTAACAGATACGCAGTATTTT. Together with reference TRBV19 and TRBJ2-3, the CDR3 gives the full variable domain: DGGITQSPKYLFRKEGQNVTLSCEQNLNHDAMYWYRQDPGQGLRLIYYSQIVNDFQKGDIAEGYSVSREKKESFPLTVTSAQKNPTAFYLCASSASLTDTQYFGPGTRLTVL.

This clonotype has only a few counts. The chain recombines TRBV6-1 with TRBJ1-1; TRBD1 matches at 7 bases. CDR1 MNHNS and CDR2 SASEGT come from the germline V gene. The V and J ends lost 6 bases and 5 bases, in that order; junction bases with no gene match: 6. CDR3 length: 13 amino acids. The chain's CDR3 is CASSLDRETEAFF. Written as DNA, the CDR3 is TGTGCCAGCAGCCTCGACAGGGAGACTGAAGCTTTCTTT.